These 30 T cell receptor beta chains were all obtained from the same sample, sequenced in a study of shared clonotypes between healthy human individuals. The table came from immunoSEQ multiplex PCR; TCRdb's copy has only in-frame clones and leaves some out. The table shows hundreds of thousands of clones, with 97% occurring only once. Sequenced sample: naive CD4+ T cells sorted from blood. Subset specified: CD45RA+ positively selected. These receptors originate from a woman in her twenties or thirties in good health.

The chain links TRBV28 to TRBJ2-2; TRBD1 matches at 10 bases. CDR1 MDHEN and CDR2 SYDVKM come from the germline V gene. J was trimmed by 6 bases and V by 6 bases; bases with no gene match: 7. The length of the CDR3 is 15 residues. The CDR3 coding sequence is TGTGCCAGCAGCTCCGGGACAGGGGAATCCGGGGAGCTGTTTTTT. Protein product: CASSSGTGESGELFF.

A few counts support this clone. DNA for the CDR3: TGTGCCAGCAGCCGAATTGACTACGAGCAGTACTTC. This codes for CASSRIDYEQYF. The rearrangement links TRBV7-9 to TRBJ2-7; D is undetermined. This CDR3 is built from 12 residues. V was trimmed by 5 bases and J by 3 bases, leaving 8 bases between them. Germline CDR1 reads SEHNR; CDR2 reads FQNEAQ (reference sequence).

V usage is TRBV19 and J usage is TRBJ2-5; 10 nucleotides align to TRBD2. V dropped 5 bases and J dropped 5; count of bases not matched to a gene: 11. This CDR3 comprises 16 residues. From germline, CDR1 is LNHDA and CDR2 SQIVND (reference sequence). In DNA, the CDR3 is TGTGCCAGTAGTTCATCTAGCGGGAGATTACAGGAGACCCAGTACTTC. Translated: CASSSSSGRLQETQYF.

This sequence joins TRBV13 and TRBJ2-7, with 16 nucleotides matching TRBD2. Trimming cost V 6 bases and J 6 bases; bases outside gene matches: 14. This CDR3 has 18 amino acids. In germline, CDR1 is PRHDT, CDR2 FYEKMQ (reference sequence). CDR3 sequence: CASRQGGTSGRAYGEQYF. DNA for the CDR3: TGTGCCAGCAGGCAAGGGGGGACTAGCGGGAGGGCCTATGGCGAGCAGTACTTC.

The V gene is TRBV27, the J gene TRBJ2-5; no clear D. Trimming left V 1 base short and J 7 bases short, with 37 bases between. CDR1 MNHEY and CDR2 SMNVEV come from the germline V gene (reference sequence). The CDR3 spans 22 residues. The CDR3 sequence: CASSLWASSLWAPNPQVVTQYF. The CDR3 DNA sequence: TGTGCCAGCAGTTTATGGGCGAGCAGTTTATGGGCCCCAAACCCCCAGGTGGTGACCCAGTACTTC.

This clone was observed once. The V and J genes are TRBV19 and TRBJ2-7; 9 bases fit TRBD1. The V gene end was trimmed by 8 bases and the J gene end by 5 bases; junction bases not matched to a gene: 13. Looked up from germline, CDR1 is LNHDA and CDR2 is SQIVND (reference sequence). The CDR3 consists of 15 residues. In DNA form, the CDR3 reads TGTGCCAGTCGCCACGAGGGACAGGGTGGCCACGAGCAGTACTTC. Encoded protein: CASRHEGQGGHEQYF.

This chain links TRBV11-2 with TRBJ2-5; 11 bases are a match to TRBD2. This CDR3 comprises 14 residues. V was clipped by 5 bases and J by 3 bases; unmatched bases: 2. In germline, CDR1 is SGHAT, CDR2 FQNNGV. As DNA, the CDR3 is TGTGCCAGCAGCCTTAGCGGGAGGGAAGAGACCCAGTACTTC. This sequence encodes CASSLSGREETQYF.

This clone was counted a single time. The chain recombines TRBV2 with TRBJ2-3; no clear D. Between the trimmed V and J ends, which lost 3 bases and 1 base, there was a span of 11 bases. Germline-derived CDR1 and CDR2 are SNHLY and FYNNEI. CDR3 length equals 15 residues. The CDR3 region has the DNA TGTGCCAGCAGTGATGAAGCCATGCGCACAGATACGCAGTATTTT. It encodes CASSDEAMRTDTQYF.

The chain combines TRBV28 with TRBJ2-3; 7 bases agree with TRBD1. Per the germline V gene, CDR1 is MDHEN and CDR2 is SYDVKM. J gave up 1 base and V 5 bases, and 9 bases lay outside the gene matches. This CDR3 is built from 16 residues. CDR3 DNA: TGTGCCAGCAGTCTCCTGAGACAGGGAGGCACAGATACGCAGTATTTT. Translating it yields CASSLLRQGGTDTQYF.

The rearrangement joins TRBV25-1 to TRBJ1-3, with D uncertain. Trimming shortened V by 7 bases and J by 2 bases, and 15 bases separated the two germline ends. Germline lookup yields CDR1 MGHDK and CDR2 SYGVNS. The CDR3 is 15 residues long. The CDR3 loop is CASTERGLTGNTIYF. The DNA of the CDR3 is TGTGCCAGCACCGAGCGAGGACTCACTGGAAACACCATATATTTT.

This clone is a singleton in its sample. Here the CDR3 DNA reads TGCGCCAGCAGCTACCGACTAGCGGGAGACCATGAGCAGTTCTTC. Amino acid sequence: CASSYRLAGDHEQFF. V and J are TRBV5-1 and TRBJ2-1, with 12 bases lining up with TRBD2. V shed 3 bases and J 8 bases; nucleotides not matched to a gene: 6. The germline gives CDR1 SGHRS, CDR2 YFSETQ. This CDR3 is 15 amino acids long.

The gene calls are TRBV9 and TRBJ1-2; D remains ambiguous. The CDR3 is made up of 14 amino acids. Germline loops: CDR1 SGDLS, CDR2 YYNGEE. Between the trimmed V and J ends, which lost 0 bases and 0 bases, there was a span of 6 bases. CDR3 residues: CASSVDASNYGYTF. The CDR3 nucleotides read TGTGCCAGCAGCGTAGACGCGTCTAACTATGGCTACACCTTC. Full variable domain (rest looked up from reference TRBV9 and TRBJ1-2): DSGVTQTPKHLITATGQRVTLRCSPRSGDLSVYWYQQSLDQGLQFLIQYYNGEERAKGNILERFSAQQFPDLHSELNLSSLELGDSALYFCASSVDASNYGYTFGSGTRLTVV.

Regarding this clone: Within the sample, other DNA sequences also encode this same CDR3. CDR3 loop: CASSPGQQETQYF. The DNA for the CDR3 is TGTGCCAGCAGCCCTGGACAGCAAGAGACCCAGTACTTC. The V call is TRBV7-8, the J call TRBJ2-5; possible D gene TRBD1, 6 bases. CDR1 and CDR2 (germline): SGHVS, FQNEAQ. V was cut by 5 bases and J by 2 bases, with 9 bases left in between. The CDR3 runs to 13 residues.

The chain is built from TRBV15 and TRBJ1-5; no clear D gene. Germline V CDR1 and CDR2: LNHNV, YYDKDF (reference sequence). The CDR3 runs to 15 residues. V gave up 2 bases and J gave up 7 bases, with 15 bases separating them. The CDR3 nucleotides read TGTGCCACCAGCAGAACGGTAGAGGCCGGCCAGCCCCAGCATTTT. This gives the protein CATSRTVEAGQPQHF.

A note on this clone: This sample includes further DNA sequences coding for the same CDR3. The gene calls are TRBV11-3 and TRBJ2-1, with TRBD2 matching over 8 bases. Losses at the gene ends were 5 bases for V and 4 bases for J; bases not matched to a gene: 1. Germline values: CDR1 SGHNT, CDR2 YENEEA. There are 13 residues in the CDR3. The chain's CDR3 is CASSLAGYNEQFF. The CDR3 DNA sequence: TGTGCCAGCAGCCTAGCGGGTTACAATGAGCAGTTCTTC.

This clone was detected only once. V and J are TRBV6-5 and TRBJ2-1, with 10 bases aligning to TRBD1. The CDR3 length is 12 residues. The V gene end was trimmed by 5 bases and the J gene end by 14 bases; junction bases not matched to a gene: 6. The V gene's germline CDR1 is MNHEY and CDR2 SVGAGI. CDR3 in amino acids: CASSRPGTGEFF. The CDR3 nucleotides are TGTGCCAGCAGTCGGCCCGGGACAGGGGAGTTCTTC.

J is TRBJ1-3 and V is TRBV10-2; 7 bases line up with TRBD1. The germline gives CDR1 WSHSY, CDR2 SAAADI. Unmatched junction bases numbered 6, after V lost 7 bases and J lost 0 bases. The CDR3 consists of 15 residues. This CDR3 is CASMGDSDSGNTIYF. The CDR3 DNA reads as TGCGCCAGCATGGGGGACAGCGACTCTGGAAACACCATATATTTT.

The V gene is TRBV18, the J gene TRBJ2-7, with D tentatively TRBD1 or TRBD2 (5 bases each). CDR1 and CDR2 (germline): KGHSH, LQKENI. CDR3 length: 14 residues. The V end lost 3 bases, the J end lost 7 bases, and 16 bases lay between the germline ends. CDR3 amino acids: CASSPRATDHEQYF. CDR3 nucleotide sequence: TGTGCCAGCTCACCGCGGGCGACAGATCATGAGCAGTACTTC. Full variable domain (missing parts from reference TRBV18 and TRBJ2-7): NAGVMQNPRHLVRRRGQEARLRCSPMKGHSHVYWYRQLPEEGLKFMVYLQKENIIDESGMPKERFSAEFPKEGPSILRIQQVVRGDSAAYFCASSPRATDHEQYFGPGTRLTVT.

This clone came up once. The chain has TRBV7-2 and TRBJ2-5; no clear D. The tail of the sequence fits TRBJ2-7 better, so the J call may be wrong. Germline CDR1 reads SGHTA; CDR2 reads FQGNSA. The CDR3 is made up of 14 amino acids. CDR3: CASSLAGSEYEQYF. As DNA, the CDR3 is TGTGCCAGCAGCTTAGCAGGTTCCGAGTACGAGCAGTACTTC.

The gene calls are TRBV29-1 and TRBJ2-1, with 9 nucleotides matching TRBD2. CDR1 and CDR2 from the germline V gene are SQVTM and ANQGSEA. Trimming removed 5 bases from V and 10 bases from J; junction bases left unmatched: 18. CDR3 length: 16 amino acids. The CDR3 loop is CSVLDSGRLSAGEQFF. The CDR3 bases are TGCAGCGTTCTCGATAGCGGGAGATTGTCAGCTGGAGAGCAGTTCTTC.

This chain joins TRBV30 and TRBJ2-1; TRBD2 matches at 8 bases. Germline CDR1 GTSNPN, CDR2 SVGIG (reference sequence). The CDR3 loop spans 15 amino acids. Unmatched junction bases numbered 9, after V lost 4 bases and J lost 4 bases. The CDR3 nucleotides read TGTGCCTGGACCATTAGCGGGACCACATACAATGAGCAGTTCTTC. Residues: CAWTISGTTYNEQFF. Using reference TRBV30 and TRBJ2-1 for the parts outside the CDR3, the full variable domain is SQTIHQWPATLVQPVGSPLSLECTVEGTSNPNLYWYRQAAGRGLQLLFYSVGIGQISSEVPQNLSASRPQDRQFILSSKKLLLSDSGFYLCAWTISGTTYNEQFFGPGTRLTVL.

This rearrangement joins TRBV19 to TRBJ2-2, with TRBD2 identical over 13 bases. Germline assignment: CDR1 LNHDA and CDR2 SQIVND (reference sequence). This CDR3 contains 19 residues. Unmatched junction bases numbered 8, after V lost 4 bases and J lost 0 bases. The CDR3 bases are TGTGCCAGTAGTAAGAGACTAGCGGGAGGACGAACGAACACCGGGGAGCTGTTTTTT. It translates to CASSKRLAGGRTNTGELFF.

The chain couples TRBV5-4 to TRBJ2-5, with 16 bases aligning to TRBD2. Germline trimming cut 4 bases from V and 5 bases from J; bases unmatched to any gene: 5. Germline assignment: CDR1 SGHNT and CDR2 YYREEE (reference sequence). The CDR3 extends over 16 amino acids. CDR3 sequence reads: CASSRGLAGGTETQYF. CDR3 bases: TGTGCCAGCAGCCGGGGACTAGCGGGAGGGACGGAGACCCAGTACTTC. The full variable domain, with the rest looked up from reference TRBV5-4 and TRBJ2-5, is ETGVTQSPTHLIKTRGQQVTLRCSSQSGHNTVSWYQQALGQGPQFIFQYYREEENGRGNFPPRFSGLQFPNYSSELNVNALELDDSALYLCASSRGLAGGTETQYFGPGTRLLVL.

The chain combines TRBV6-5 with TRBJ1-4; D is unclear. CDR1 MNHEY and CDR2 SVGAGI come from the germline V gene. The length of the CDR3 is 14 residues. The V end lost 2 bases, the J end lost 7 bases, and 11 bases lay between the germline ends. CDR3 in DNA: TGTGCCAGCAGTTACGGGTCCGGTGCTGAAAAACTGTTTTTT. This sequence encodes CASSYGSGAEKLFF.

The chain has TRBV6-1 and TRBJ2-7, with 9 bases matching TRBD1. With V trimmed by 6 bases and J by 2 bases, 11 bases remained unmatched. This CDR3 is 16 amino acids long. Per germline, CDR1 MNHNS and CDR2 SASEGT. The CDR3 nucleotides are TGTGCCAGCAGAGAAACAGGGGGCTCCGCGGCCTACGAGCAGTACTTC. Translation: CASRETGGSAAYEQYF.

This chain uses TRBV7-2 with TRBJ1-2, with no clear D. V was shortened by 4 bases and J by 4 bases, with 13 bases between the two germline ends. Germline V gene lookup returns CDR1 SGHTA and CDR2 FQGNSA. The CDR3 totals 14 residues. CDR3 amino acids: CASSYDWTGYGYTF. In DNA, the CDR3 is TGTGCCAGCAGCTATGACTGGACTGGCTATGGCTACACCTTC.

This chain connects TRBV5-1 to TRBJ1-2, with D possibly matching TRBD1 (6 bases). This CDR3 region has 13 residues. V lost 4 bases and J lost 8, with 15 bases in between. Germline V lookup: CDR1 SGHRS, CDR2 YFSETQ. The CDR3 region has the DNA TGCGCCAGCAGCGCGGGGGCAGGGGAAGGCTACACCTTC. This sequence encodes CASSAGAGEGYTF.

The J gene is TRBJ1-2, the V gene TRBV18; tentative D call: TRBD1 (6 bases). V lost 6 bases and J lost 4, with 15 bases in between. CDR3 length: 14 amino acids. Germline V gene sequence: CDR1 KGHSH, CDR2 LQKENI. Here the CDR3 DNA reads TGTGCCAGCTCCCGAGACAGGCAAAGCTATGGCTACACCTTC. This codes for CASSRDRQSYGYTF.

The chain combines TRBV2 with TRBJ1-5; a weak D match, TRBD1 (6 bases). Germline V gives CDR1 SNHLY, CDR2 FYNNEI. The V end was cut by 7 bases, the J end by 7 bases, with 20 bases between. The CDR3 runs 15 residues. The CDR3 reads CASISEGGVGQPQHF. For the CDR3, the DNA is TGTGCCAGCATTAGCGAGGGGGGCGTCGGGCAGCCCCAGCATTTT.

J is TRBJ2-6 and V is TRBV29-1, with D perhaps TRBD1 (6 bases). This CDR3 is 15 amino acids long. Trimming stripped 4 bases from V and 0 bases from J, with 10 bases between. Germline lookup yields CDR1 SQVTM and CDR2 ANQGSEA. CDR3 sequence reads: CSVGQVYSGANVLTF. CDR3 nucleotides: TGCAGCGTTGGACAGGTGTACTCTGGGGCCAACGTCCTGACTTTC.